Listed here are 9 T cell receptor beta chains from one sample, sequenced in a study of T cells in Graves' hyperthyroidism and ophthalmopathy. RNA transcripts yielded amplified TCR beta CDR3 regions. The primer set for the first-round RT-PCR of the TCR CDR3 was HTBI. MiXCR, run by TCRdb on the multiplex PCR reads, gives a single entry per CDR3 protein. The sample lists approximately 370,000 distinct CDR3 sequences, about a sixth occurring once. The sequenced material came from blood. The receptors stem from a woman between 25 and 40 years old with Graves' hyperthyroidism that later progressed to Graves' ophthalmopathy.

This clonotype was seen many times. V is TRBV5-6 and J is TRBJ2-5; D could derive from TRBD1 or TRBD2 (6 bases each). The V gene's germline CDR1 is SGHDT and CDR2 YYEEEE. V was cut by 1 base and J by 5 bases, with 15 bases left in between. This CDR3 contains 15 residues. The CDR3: CASSLLGGGRETQYF. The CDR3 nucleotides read TGTGCCAGCAGCTTGTTAGGGGGAGGCAGGGAGACCCAGTACTTC.

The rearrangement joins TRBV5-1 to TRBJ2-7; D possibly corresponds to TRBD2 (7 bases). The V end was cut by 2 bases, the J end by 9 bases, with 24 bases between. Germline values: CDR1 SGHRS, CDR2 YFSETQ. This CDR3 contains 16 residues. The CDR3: CASSFFGGTLKNGQYF. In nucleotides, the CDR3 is TGCGCCAGCAGCTTTTTCGGGGGGACACTAAAAAACGGGCAGTACTTC.

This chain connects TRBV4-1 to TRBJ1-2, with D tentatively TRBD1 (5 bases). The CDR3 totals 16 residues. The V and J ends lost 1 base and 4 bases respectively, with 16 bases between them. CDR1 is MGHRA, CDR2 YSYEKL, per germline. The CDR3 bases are TGCGCCAGCAGCCAAGTACAGGCGGGGCAAGGCTATGGCTACACCTTC. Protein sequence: CASSQVQAGQGYGYTF.

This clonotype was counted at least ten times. CDR3: CASSEGRLRQETQYF. The DNA of the CDR3 is TGTGCCAGCAGTGAGGGGAGACTTCGACAAGAGACCCAGTACTTC. V usage is TRBV6-1 and J usage is TRBJ2-5, with D perhaps TRBD2 (5 bases). The CDR3 contains 15 residues. Trimming removed 3 bases from V and 2 bases from J, with 13 bases in between. Germline V gene sequence: CDR1 MNHNS, CDR2 SASEGT.

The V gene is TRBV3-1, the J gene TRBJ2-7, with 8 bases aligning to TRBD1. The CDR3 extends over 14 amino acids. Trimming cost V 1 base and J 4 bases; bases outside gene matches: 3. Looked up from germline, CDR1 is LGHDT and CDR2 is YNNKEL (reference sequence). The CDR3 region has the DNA TGTGCCAGCAGCCAAGGAGGGACAGGTTACGAGCAGTACTTC. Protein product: CASSQGGTGYEQYF.

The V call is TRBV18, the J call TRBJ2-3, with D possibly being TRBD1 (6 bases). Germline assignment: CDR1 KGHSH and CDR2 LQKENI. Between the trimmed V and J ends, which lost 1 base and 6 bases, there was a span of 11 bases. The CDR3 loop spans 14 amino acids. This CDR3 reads CASSPQQGYDTQYF. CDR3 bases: TGTGCCAGCTCACCACAACAGGGTTACGATACGCAGTATTTT.

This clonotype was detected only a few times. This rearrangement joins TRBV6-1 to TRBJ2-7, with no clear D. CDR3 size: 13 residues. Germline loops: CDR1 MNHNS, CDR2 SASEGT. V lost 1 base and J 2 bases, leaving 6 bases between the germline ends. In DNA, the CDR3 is TGTGCCAGCAGTGAAGACGGTCCCTACGAGCAGTACTTC. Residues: CASSEDGPYEQYF.

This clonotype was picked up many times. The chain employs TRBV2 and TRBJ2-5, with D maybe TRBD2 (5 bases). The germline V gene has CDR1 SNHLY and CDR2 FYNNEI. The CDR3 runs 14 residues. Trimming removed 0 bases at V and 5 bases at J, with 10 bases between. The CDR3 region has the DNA TGTGCCAGCAGTGAAGCACCCGGGGAGGAGACCCAGTACTTC. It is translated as CASSEAPGEETQYF.

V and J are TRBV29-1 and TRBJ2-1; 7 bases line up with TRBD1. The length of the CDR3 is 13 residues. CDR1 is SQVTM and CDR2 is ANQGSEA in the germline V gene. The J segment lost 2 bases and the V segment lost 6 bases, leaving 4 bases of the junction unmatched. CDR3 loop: CSVYTGAYNEQFF. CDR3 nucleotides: TGCAGCGTCTATACAGGGGCCTACAATGAGCAGTTCTTC.